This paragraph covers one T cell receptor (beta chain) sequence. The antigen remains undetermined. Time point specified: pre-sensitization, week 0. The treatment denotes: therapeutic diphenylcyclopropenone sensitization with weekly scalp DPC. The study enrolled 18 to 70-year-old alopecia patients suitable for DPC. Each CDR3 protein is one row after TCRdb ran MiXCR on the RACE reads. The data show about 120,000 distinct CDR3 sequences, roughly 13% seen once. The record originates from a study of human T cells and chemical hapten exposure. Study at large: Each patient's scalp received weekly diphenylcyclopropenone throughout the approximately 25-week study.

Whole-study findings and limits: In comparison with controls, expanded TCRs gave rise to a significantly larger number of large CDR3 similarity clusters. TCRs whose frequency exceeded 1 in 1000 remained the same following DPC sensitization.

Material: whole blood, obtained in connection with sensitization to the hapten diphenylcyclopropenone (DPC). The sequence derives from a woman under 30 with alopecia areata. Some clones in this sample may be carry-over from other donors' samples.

CDR3 protein: CSARHRGDSPLHF. In nucleotides, the CDR3 is TGCAGTGCTAGACACAGGGGGGATTCACCCCTCCACTTT. J is TRBJ1-6 and V is TRBV20-1; TRBD1 matches at 8 bases. CDR1 is DFQATT and CDR2 is SNEGSKA in the germline V gene (reference sequence). The V gene end was trimmed by 2 bases and the J gene end by 8 bases; junction bases not matched to a gene: 2. There are 13 residues in the CDR3.